Presented here are 20 T cell receptor beta chains from one specimen sequenced in a study of cytomegalovirus exposure and HLA in healthy donors (dated by TCRdb to about 2017). The library was produced with the immunoSEQ multiplex PCR assay. For the multiplex PCR, a mixture combining 60 forward primers for TCR Vbeta segments and 13 reverse primers for TCR Jbeta segments was used. The source is immuneACCESS, and TCRdb retained only in-frame sequences with V and J called. Part of the clones is not carried over; for the studies checked, unresolved V genes explain less than half of this, and the remainder is unexplained. A total of roughly 130,000 clones appear in this sample, approximately 80% of them only once. Clones ranked in the top ten supply 2.5% to 3.5% of the sample. Sequenced input: PBMCs. These TCRs come from a young woman in good health and CMV-seropositive.

This rearrangement joins TRBV27 to TRBJ1-2; 7 nucleotides match TRBD1. V lost 4 bases, J lost 8 bases, and 7 bases stayed unmatched. The CDR3 is made up of 13 amino acids. The germline V gene has CDR1 MNHEY and CDR2 SMNVEV (reference sequence). The CDR3 loop is CASSYDRARGYTF. CDR3 in DNA: TGTGCCAGCAGTTACGACAGGGCGAGGGGCTACACCTTC.

The genes are TRBV7-9 and TRBJ1-5; possibly TRBD1 for D (6 bases). The CDR3 covers 13 residues. The germline V and J ends were trimmed by 0 bases and 9 bases, with 9 bases remaining between them. CDR1 and CDR2 from the germline V gene are SEHNR and FQNEAQ (reference sequence). This CDR3 reads CASSLALGGPQHF. In nucleotides, the CDR3 is TGTGCCAGCAGCTTAGCGTTAGGGGGGCCCCAGCATTTT.

This clone has only one observation. CDR3 coding DNA: TGTGCCAGCAGTTACCTGCAGGGTGGCACCGGGGAGCTGTTTTTT. Protein: CASSYLQGGTGELFF. The chain has TRBV6-5 and TRBJ2-2, with TRBD1 as a possible D gene (5 bases). Per the germline V gene, CDR1 is MNHEY and CDR2 is SVGAGI. The V end was cut by 2 bases, the J end by 4 bases, with 11 bases between. This CDR3 is built from 15 residues.

This clone was recorded once. V and J are TRBV7-2 and TRBJ2-3; possible D gene TRBD2, 6 bases. Trimming removed 2 bases from V and 0 bases from J, with 9 bases in between. This CDR3 region has 15 residues. Germline V CDR1 and CDR2: SGHTA, FQGNSA. The chain's CDR3 is CASSLRGTSTDTQYF. The CDR3 nucleotides are TGTGCCAGCAGCTTACGCGGGACTAGCACAGATACGCAGTATTTT.

The chain recombines TRBV19 with TRBJ1-2; TRBD1 agrees at 9 bases. Germline V gives CDR1 LNHDA, CDR2 SQIVND (reference sequence). The CDR3 consists of 14 residues. Unmatched junction bases numbered 7, after V lost 3 bases and J lost 8 bases. As DNA, the CDR3 is TGTGCCAGTAGTATTGGTGGACAGGGGAAAGGCTACACCTTC. This translates into CASSIGGQGKGYTF.

The chain joins TRBV19 to TRBJ1-1, with TRBD1 matching over 8 bases. CDR3 length equals 14 residues. With V trimmed by 7 bases and J by 3 bases, 7 bases remained unmatched. In germline, CDR1 is LNHDA, CDR2 SQIVND (reference sequence). CDR3 in amino acids: CASINTGGYTEAFF. The DNA of the CDR3 is TGTGCCAGTATCAATACAGGGGGATACACTGAAGCTTTCTTT. Full variable domain (missing parts from reference TRBV19 and TRBJ1-1): DGGITQSPKYLFRKEGQNVTLSCEQNLNHDAMYWYRQDPGQGLRLIYYSQIVNDFQKGDIAEGYSVSREKKESFPLTVTSAQKNPTAFYLCASINTGGYTEAFFGQGTRLTVV.

This clone was observed a handful of times. J is TRBJ2-5 and V is TRBV5-6, with 11 bases identical to TRBD2. Germline assignment: CDR1 SGHDT and CDR2 YYEEEE. CDR3 length equals 15 residues. V was clipped by 1 base and J by 5 bases; unmatched bases: 4. In DNA form, the CDR3 reads TGTGCCAGCAGCTTGACTAGCGGGGGCTGGGAGACCCAGTACTTC. It yields the protein CASSLTSGGWETQYF.

The chain combines TRBV19 with TRBJ1-2; D remains unclear. Germline CDR1 is LNHDA and CDR2 is SQIVND (reference sequence). Trimming removed 11 bases from V and 2 bases from J, with 12 bases in between. The CDR3 totals 12 residues. Here the CDR3 DNA reads TGTGCCGCGTCCTCGATGAACTATGGCTACACCTTC. Translated: CAASSMNYGYTF.

This clone was found once. V is TRBV27 and J is TRBJ1-2; D gene ambiguous. This CDR3 spans 13 amino acids. Looked up from germline, CDR1 is MNHEY and CDR2 is SMNVEV (reference sequence). Trimming left V 1 base short and J 4 bases short, with 7 bases between. CDR3 residues: CASSLFRGYGYTF. The CDR3 DNA sequence: TGTGCCAGCAGTTTATTCCGGGGCTATGGCTACACCTTC.

The chain recombines TRBV5-4 with TRBJ1-5; no definite D call. This CDR3 comprises 12 residues. Trimming stripped 2 bases from V and 7 bases from J, with 7 bases between. Germline V lookup: CDR1 SGHNT, CDR2 YYREEE (reference sequence). CDR3 bases: TGTGCCAGCAGCTTTCGGGGACAGCCCCAGCATTTT. This encodes CASSFRGQPQHF. Looking up the rest from reference TRBV5-4 and TRBJ1-5 gives the full variable domain: ETGVTQSPTHLIKTRGQQVTLRCSSQSGHNTVSWYQQALGQGPQFIFQYYREEENGRGNFPPRFSGLQFPNYSSELNVNALELDDSALYLCASSFRGQPQHFGDGTRLSIL.

This sequence joins TRBV7-9 and TRBJ2-1; TRBD1 is a possible D gene (7 bases). CDR3 length: 15 residues. CDR1 SEHNR and CDR2 FQNEAQ come from the germline V gene (reference sequence). V lost 5 bases and J 7 bases, leaving 18 bases between the germline ends. CDR3 nucleotide sequence: TGTGCCAGCAGCCCCCGCGGGACAGAGCTGAATGAGCAGTTCTTC. Amino acids: CASSPRGTELNEQFF.

This chain uses TRBV5-1 with TRBJ1-5, with 12 bases identical to TRBD1. The ends lost 4 bases at V and 7 bases at J; junction bases unmatched: 3. The length of the CDR3 is 14 residues. Germline CDR1 is SGHRS and CDR2 is YFSETQ. The CDR3 DNA reads TGCGCCAGCAGCGCCGGGACAGGGGGCCAGCCCCAGCATTTT. It translates to CASSAGTGGQPQHF.

V is TRBV4-1 and J is TRBJ2-2; 14 bases match TRBD2. Trimming cost V 4 bases and J 0 bases; bases outside gene matches: 10. There are 20 residues in the CDR3. The germline CDR1 and CDR2 sequences are MGHRA and YSYEKL. The CDR3, as DNA: TGCGCCAGCAGCCCGGGAGGACTAGCGGGGGGAAGCGCGAACACCGGGGAGCTGTTTTTT. Translation: CASSPGGLAGGSANTGELFF.

The chain employs TRBV25-1 and TRBJ2-3; 12 bases match TRBD2. This CDR3 contains 17 residues. CDR1 is MGHDK and CDR2 is SYGVNS in the germline V gene. V lost 6 bases and J lost 5; bases outside the gene matches: 12. CDR3 nucleotides: TGTGCCAGCAGCGCAACCCTAGCGGGGGGGATTAAAGATACGCAGTATTTT. Encoded protein: CASSATLAGGIKDTQYF.

CDR3 DNA: TGTGCCATCACCGACAGGGGGGGGACTGAAGCTTTCTTT. Translating it yields CAITDRGGTEAFF. J is TRBJ1-1 and V is TRBV10-3; 9 nucleotides align to TRBD1. CDR3 size: 13 residues. The V segment lost 7 bases and the J segment 5 bases; nucleotides outside the gene matches: 5. CDR1 is ENHRY and CDR2 is SYGVKD in the germline V gene.

This chain joins TRBV4-1 and TRBJ2-1; D is unclear. The CDR3 runs 14 residues. V was shortened by 4 bases and J by 4 bases, with 11 bases between the two germline ends. Germline loops: CDR1 MGHRA, CDR2 YSYEKL. In DNA, the CDR3 is TGCGCCAGCAGCCTCGGCGGCCCGTACAATGAGCAGTTCTTC. Translated: CASSLGGPYNEQFF.

The rearrangement links TRBV6-4 to TRBJ2-1; 11 positions match TRBD2. The trim removed 3 bases at V and 4 bases at J, leaving 2 bases unmatched. This CDR3 has 15 amino acids. The germline V gene has CDR1 MRHNA and CDR2 SNTAGT. The CDR3 nucleotides are TGTGCCAGCAGTGAACTAGCGGGGGATTACAATGAGCAGTTCTTC. Translated, it gives CASSELAGDYNEQFF.

The chain links TRBV10-3 to TRBJ1-5; D is unclear. The CDR3 contains 14 residues. Germline-derived CDR1 and CDR2 are ENHRY and SYGVKD. Trimming shortened V by 4 bases and J by 2 bases, and 9 bases separated the two germline ends. The CDR3 DNA is TGTGCCATCAGTGGATCCGGGGGCAATCAGCCCCAGCATTTT. It is translated as CAISGSGGNQPQHF.

The gene calls are TRBV2 and TRBJ2-3; no clear D. V lost 7 bases, J lost 6 bases, and 14 bases lay in between. This CDR3 region has 13 residues. From germline, CDR1 is SNHLY and CDR2 FYNNEI. The CDR3 reads CASNNQLEDTQYF. CDR3 DNA: TGTGCCAGCAATAACCAACTCGAGGATACGCAGTATTTT. The full variable domain, rest sourced from reference TRBV2 and TRBJ2-3, is EPEVTQTPSHQVTQMGQEVILRCVPISNHLYFYWYRQILGQKVEFLVSFYNNEISEKSEIFDDQFSVERPDGSNFTLKIRSTKLEDSAMYFCASNNQLEDTQYFGPGTRLTVL.

The V and J genes are TRBV5-1 and TRBJ1-5; 7 bases agree with TRBD1. The CDR3 spans 15 residues. Germline CDR1 and CDR2: SGHRS and YFSETQ. V shed 2 bases and J 1 base; nucleotides not matched to a gene: 3. This CDR3 is CASSLEGASNQPQHF. In DNA form, the CDR3 reads TGCGCCAGCAGCTTAGAGGGGGCGAGCAATCAGCCCCAGCATTTT. The whole variable domain, remainder taken from reference TRBV5-1 and TRBJ1-5, is KAGVTQTPRYLIKTRGQQVTLSCSPISGHRSVSWYQQTPGQGLQFLFEYFSETQRNKGNFPGRFSGRQFSNSRSEMNVSTLELGDSALYLCASSLEGASNQPQHFGDGTRLSIL.